This T cell receptor beta chain was sequenced during a study of T cell clones after liver transplantation. About the research overall: Apart from three HCV-positive recipients, transplants were for non-autoimmune, non-viral reasons.

Study-wide results and caveats: Compared with third party-reactive sequences, donor-reactive ones declined more, independent of withdrawal success. Circulating graft-donor-reactive CD4 TCRbeta sequences fell significantly post-transplant in most of the 8 subjects.

Unmatched junction bases numbered 7, after V lost 6 bases and J lost 4 bases. The CDR3 spans 15 residues. Germline V lookup: CDR1 MNHEY, CDR2 SVGAGI. Generated by immunoSEQ multiplex PCR, the TCRdb table keeps only in-frame clones and is missing some. This table has 95,000 to 130,000 clones, approximately 90% appearing once. Comment on this clone: Its antigen is currently unknown.

This TCR was sampled from a human patient who received a liver transplant. The graft donor may have given rise to some T cells. The chain has TRBV6-5 and TRBJ2-2; 8 bases match TRBD1. Sequenced material: CD4+ T cells from blood, taken 12 months after liver transplant. The CDR3 spells CASSLFTGGTGELFF. The CDR3 DNA follows: TGTGCCAGCAGCCTCTTTACAGGGGGCACCGGGGAGCTGTTTTTT.